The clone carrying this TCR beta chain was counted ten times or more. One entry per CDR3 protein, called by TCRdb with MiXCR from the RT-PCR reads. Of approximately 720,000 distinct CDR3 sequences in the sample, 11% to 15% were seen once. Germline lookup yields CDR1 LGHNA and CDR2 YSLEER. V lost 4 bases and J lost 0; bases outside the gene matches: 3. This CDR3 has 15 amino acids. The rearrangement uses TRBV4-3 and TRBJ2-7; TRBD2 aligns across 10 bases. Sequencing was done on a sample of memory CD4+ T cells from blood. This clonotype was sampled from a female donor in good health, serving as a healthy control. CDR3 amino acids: CASSRVAGGSYEQYF. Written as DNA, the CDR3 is TGCGCCAGCAGCCGAGTAGCGGGGGGCTCCTACGAGCAGTACTTC.